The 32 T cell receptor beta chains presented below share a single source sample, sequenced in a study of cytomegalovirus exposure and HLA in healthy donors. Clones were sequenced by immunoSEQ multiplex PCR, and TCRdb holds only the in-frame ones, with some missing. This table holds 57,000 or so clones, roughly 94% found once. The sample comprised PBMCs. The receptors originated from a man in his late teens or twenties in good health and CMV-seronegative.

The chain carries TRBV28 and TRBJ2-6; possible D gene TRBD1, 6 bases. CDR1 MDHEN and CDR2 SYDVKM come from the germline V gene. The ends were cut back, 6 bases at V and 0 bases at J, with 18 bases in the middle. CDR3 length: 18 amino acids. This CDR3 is CASSPVGTSASGANVLTF. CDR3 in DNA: TGTGCCAGCAGCCCCGTGGGGACATCTGCCTCTGGGGCCAACGTCCTGACTTTC. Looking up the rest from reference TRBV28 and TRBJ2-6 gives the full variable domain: DVKVTQSSRYLVKRTGEKVFLECVQDMDHENMFWYRQDPGLGLRLIYFSYDVKMKEKGDIPEGYSVSREKKERFSLILESASTNQTSMYLCASSPVGTSASGANVLTFGAGSRLTVL.

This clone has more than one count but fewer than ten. The CDR3 DNA follows: TGTGCCAGCTCACCACCGTGGACAGGGGAGCACAATGAGCAGTTCTTC. Translated, it gives CASSPPWTGEHNEQFF. This sequence joins TRBV18 and TRBJ2-1; TRBD1 matches at 9 bases. V shed 0 bases, J shed 5 bases, and the junction held 5 bases outside the gene matches. Germline CDR1 is KGHSH and CDR2 is LQKENI. The CDR3 runs 16 residues.

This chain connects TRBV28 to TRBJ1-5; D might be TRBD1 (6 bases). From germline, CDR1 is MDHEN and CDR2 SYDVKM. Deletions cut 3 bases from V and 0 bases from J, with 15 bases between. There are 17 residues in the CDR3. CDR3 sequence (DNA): TGTGCCAGCAGTTTTGGGGGGGCAGACAATAGCAATCAGCCCCAGCATTTT. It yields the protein CASSFGGADNSNQPQHF.

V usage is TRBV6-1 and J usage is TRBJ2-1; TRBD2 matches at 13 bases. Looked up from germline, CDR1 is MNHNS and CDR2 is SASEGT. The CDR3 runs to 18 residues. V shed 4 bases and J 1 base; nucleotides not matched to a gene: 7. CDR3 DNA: TGTGCCAGCAGTGCACTAGCGGGAGGGCCAACGTCCTACAATGAGCAGTTCTTC. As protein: CASSALAGGPTSYNEQFF.

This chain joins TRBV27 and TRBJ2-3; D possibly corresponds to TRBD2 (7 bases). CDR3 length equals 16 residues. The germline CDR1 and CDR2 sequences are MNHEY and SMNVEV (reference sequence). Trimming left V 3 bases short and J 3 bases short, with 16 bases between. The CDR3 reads CASSLNRVGGTDTQYF. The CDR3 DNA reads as TGTGCCAGCAGTTTGAACAGGGTGGGGGGGACAGATACGCAGTATTTT.

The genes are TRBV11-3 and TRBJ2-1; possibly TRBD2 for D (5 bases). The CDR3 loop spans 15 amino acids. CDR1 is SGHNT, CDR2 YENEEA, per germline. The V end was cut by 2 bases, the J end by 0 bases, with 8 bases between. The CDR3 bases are TGTGCCAGCAGCTTACTGAGGGCCTCCTACAATGAGCAGTTCTTC. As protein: CASSLLRASYNEQFF.

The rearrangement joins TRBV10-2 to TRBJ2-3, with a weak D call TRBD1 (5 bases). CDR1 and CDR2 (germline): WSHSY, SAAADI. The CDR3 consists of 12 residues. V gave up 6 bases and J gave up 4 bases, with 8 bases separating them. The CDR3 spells CASRGQADTQYF. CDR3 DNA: TGCGCCAGCAGGGGGCAGGCAGATACGCAGTATTTT.

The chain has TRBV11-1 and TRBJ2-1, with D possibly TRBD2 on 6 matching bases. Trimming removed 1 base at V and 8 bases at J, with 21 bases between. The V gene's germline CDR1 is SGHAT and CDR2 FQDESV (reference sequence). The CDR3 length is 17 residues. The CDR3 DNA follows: TGTGCCAGCAGCTTAGACGGGTACTGGGACTCAATCGATGAGCAGTTCTTC. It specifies CASSLDGYWDSIDEQFF.

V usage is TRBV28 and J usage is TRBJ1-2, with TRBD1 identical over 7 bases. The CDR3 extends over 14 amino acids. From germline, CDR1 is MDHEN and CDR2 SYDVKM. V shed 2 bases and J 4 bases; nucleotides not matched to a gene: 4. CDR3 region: CASSLGGQTYGYTF. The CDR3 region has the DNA TGTGCCAGCAGTTTAGGGGGACAGACCTATGGCTACACCTTC.

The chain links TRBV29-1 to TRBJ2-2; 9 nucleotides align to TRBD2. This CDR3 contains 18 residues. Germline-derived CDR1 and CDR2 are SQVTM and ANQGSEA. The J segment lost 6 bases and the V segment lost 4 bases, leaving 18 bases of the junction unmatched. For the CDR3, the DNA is TGCAGCGTTGTTGCTAGAACAGTGGCGGGAGGGGAAGCCGGGGAGCTGTTTTTT. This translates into CSVVARTVAGGEAGELFF.

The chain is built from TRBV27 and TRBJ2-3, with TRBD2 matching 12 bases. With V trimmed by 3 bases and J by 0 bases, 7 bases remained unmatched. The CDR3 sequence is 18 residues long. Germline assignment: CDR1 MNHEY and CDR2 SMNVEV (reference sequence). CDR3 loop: CASSFTRLAGDSTDTQYF. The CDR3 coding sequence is TGTGCCAGCAGTTTCACCCGACTAGCGGGAGACAGCACAGATACGCAGTATTTT.

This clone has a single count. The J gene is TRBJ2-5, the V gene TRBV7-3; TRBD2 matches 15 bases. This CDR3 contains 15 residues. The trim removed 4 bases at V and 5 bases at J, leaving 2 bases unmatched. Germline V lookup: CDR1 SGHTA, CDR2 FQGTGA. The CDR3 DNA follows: TGTGCCAGCAGCTCCGGGACTAGCGGGAGGGAGACCCAGTACTTC. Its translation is CASSSGTSGRETQYF. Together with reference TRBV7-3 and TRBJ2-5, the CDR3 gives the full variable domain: GAGVSQTPSNKVTEKGKYVELRCDPISGHTALYWYRQSLGQGPEFLIYFQGTGAADDSGLPNDRFFAVRPEGSVSTLKIQRTERGDSAVYLCASSSGTSGRETQYFGPGTRLLVL.

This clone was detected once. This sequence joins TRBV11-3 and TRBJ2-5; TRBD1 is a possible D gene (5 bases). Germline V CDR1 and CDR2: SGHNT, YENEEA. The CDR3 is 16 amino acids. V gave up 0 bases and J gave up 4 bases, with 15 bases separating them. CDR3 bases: TGTGCCAGCAGCTTAGATCTATCTCAGGGTCCAGAGACCCAGTACTTC. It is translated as CASSLDLSQGPETQYF.

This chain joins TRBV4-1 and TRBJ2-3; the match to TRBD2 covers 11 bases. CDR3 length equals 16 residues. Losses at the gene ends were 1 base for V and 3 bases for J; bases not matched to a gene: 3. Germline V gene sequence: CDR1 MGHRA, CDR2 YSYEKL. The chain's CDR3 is CASSQGASGRTDTQYF. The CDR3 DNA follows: TGCGCCAGCAGCCAAGGGGCTAGCGGGAGGACAGATACGCAGTATTTT.

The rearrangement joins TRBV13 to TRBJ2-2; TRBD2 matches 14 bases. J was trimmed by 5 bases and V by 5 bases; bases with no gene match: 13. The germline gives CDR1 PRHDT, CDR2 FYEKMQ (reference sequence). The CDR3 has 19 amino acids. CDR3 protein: CASSRGPGLAGVRTGELFF. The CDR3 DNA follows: TGTGCCAGCAGCCGGGGACCGGGACTAGCGGGAGTAAGGACCGGGGAGCTGTTTTTT. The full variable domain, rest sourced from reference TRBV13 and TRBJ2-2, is AAGVIQSPRHLIKEKRETATLKCYPIPRHDTVYWYQQGPGQDPQFLISFYEKMQSDKGSIPDRFSAQQFSDYHSELNMSSLELGDSALYFCASSRGPGLAGVRTGELFFGEGSRLTVL.

The CDR3 region has the DNA TGTGCCAGCAGCGTTGAAATCGCTAGTACTCCCTACGAGCAGTACTTC. This gives the protein CASSVEIASTPYEQYF. The chain recombines TRBV9 with TRBJ2-7, with no clear D. The CDR3 loop spans 16 amino acids. Trimming stripped 2 bases from V and 2 bases from J, with 17 bases between. Germline V lookup: CDR1 SGDLS, CDR2 YYNGEE.

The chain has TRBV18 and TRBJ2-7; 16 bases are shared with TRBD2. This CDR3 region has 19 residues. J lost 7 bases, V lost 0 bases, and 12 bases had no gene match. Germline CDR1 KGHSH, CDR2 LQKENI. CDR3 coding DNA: TGTGCCAGCTCACCACCCCCGGGACTAGCGGGAGGGCCCTCTCGGGAGCAGTACTTC. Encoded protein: CASSPPPGLAGGPSREQYF.

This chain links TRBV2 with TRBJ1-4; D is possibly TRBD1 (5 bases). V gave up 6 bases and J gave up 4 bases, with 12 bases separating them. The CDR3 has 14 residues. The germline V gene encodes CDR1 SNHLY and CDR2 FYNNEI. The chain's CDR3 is CASRKGVGNEKLFF. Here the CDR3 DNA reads TGTGCCAGCAGAAAAGGGGTGGGTAATGAAAAACTGTTTTTT.

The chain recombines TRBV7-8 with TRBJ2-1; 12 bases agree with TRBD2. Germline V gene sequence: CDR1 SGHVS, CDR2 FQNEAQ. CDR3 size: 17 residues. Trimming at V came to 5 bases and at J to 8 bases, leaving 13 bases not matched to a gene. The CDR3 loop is CASSLVGQTSGSDEQFF. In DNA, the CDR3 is TGTGCCAGCAGCCTCGTAGGCCAGACTAGCGGGAGTGATGAGCAGTTCTTC.

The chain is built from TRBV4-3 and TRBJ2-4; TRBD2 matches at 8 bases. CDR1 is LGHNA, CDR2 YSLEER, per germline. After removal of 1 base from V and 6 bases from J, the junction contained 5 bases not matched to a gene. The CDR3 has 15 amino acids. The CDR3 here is CASSQGGSGGNIQYF. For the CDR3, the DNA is TGCGCCAGCAGCCAAGGCGGGAGCGGGGGAAACATTCAGTACTTC.

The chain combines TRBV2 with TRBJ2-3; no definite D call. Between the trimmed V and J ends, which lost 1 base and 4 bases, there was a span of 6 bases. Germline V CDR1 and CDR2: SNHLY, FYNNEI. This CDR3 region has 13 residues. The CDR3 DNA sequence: TGTGCCAGCAGTGAAGGGCCCCCAGATACGCAGTATTTT. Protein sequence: CASSEGPPDTQYF.

As DNA, the CDR3 is TGTGCCAGCAGCCCCTTAGAGGGACTGCCATCCTACGAGCAGTACTTC. Protein sequence: CASSPLEGLPSYEQYF. This chain connects TRBV11-3 to TRBJ2-7, with D perhaps matching TRBD2 (6 bases). The CDR3 extends over 16 amino acids. V lost 5 bases, J lost 1 base, and 18 bases lay in between. Per the germline V gene, CDR1 is SGHNT and CDR2 is YENEEA.

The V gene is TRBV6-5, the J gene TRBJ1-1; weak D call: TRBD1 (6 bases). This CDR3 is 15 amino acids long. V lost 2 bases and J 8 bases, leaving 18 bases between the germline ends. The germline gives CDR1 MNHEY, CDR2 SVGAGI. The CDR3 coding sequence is TGTGCCAGCAGTTACGCAAAGACAGGACCGTTAGAAGCTTTCTTT. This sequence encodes CASSYAKTGPLEAFF.

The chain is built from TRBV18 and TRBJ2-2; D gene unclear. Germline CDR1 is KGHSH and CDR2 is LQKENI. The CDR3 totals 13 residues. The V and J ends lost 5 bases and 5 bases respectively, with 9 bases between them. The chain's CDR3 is CASSAKHTGELFF. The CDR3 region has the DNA TGTGCCAGCTCAGCCAAACATACCGGGGAGCTGTTTTTT.

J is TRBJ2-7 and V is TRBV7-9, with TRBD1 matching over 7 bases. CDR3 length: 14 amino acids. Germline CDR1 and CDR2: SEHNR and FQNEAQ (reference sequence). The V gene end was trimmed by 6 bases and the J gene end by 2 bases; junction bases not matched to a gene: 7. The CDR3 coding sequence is TGTGCCAGCAGTCCCGGGACAGCTGCCTACGAGCAGTACTTC. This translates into CASSPGTAAYEQYF.

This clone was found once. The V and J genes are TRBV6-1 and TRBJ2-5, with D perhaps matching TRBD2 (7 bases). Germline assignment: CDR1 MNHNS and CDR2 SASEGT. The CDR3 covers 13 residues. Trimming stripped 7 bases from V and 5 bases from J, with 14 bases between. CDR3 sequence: CASNGGGAETQYF. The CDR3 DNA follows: TGTGCCAGCAATGGCGGGGGCGCGGAGACCCAGTACTTC.

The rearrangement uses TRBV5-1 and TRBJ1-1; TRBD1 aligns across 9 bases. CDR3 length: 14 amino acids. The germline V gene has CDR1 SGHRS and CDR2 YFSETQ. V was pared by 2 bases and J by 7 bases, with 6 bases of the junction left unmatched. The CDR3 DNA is TGCGCCAGCAGCTTATCCGGACAGGGGTATGAAGCTTTCTTT. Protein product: CASSLSGQGYEAFF.

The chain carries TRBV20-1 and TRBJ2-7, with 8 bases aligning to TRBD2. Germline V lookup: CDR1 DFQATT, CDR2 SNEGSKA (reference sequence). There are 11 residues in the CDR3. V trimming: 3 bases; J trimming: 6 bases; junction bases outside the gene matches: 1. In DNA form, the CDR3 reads TGCAGTGCTAGCGGGAGGGCCGAGCAGTACTTC. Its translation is CSASGRAEQYF.

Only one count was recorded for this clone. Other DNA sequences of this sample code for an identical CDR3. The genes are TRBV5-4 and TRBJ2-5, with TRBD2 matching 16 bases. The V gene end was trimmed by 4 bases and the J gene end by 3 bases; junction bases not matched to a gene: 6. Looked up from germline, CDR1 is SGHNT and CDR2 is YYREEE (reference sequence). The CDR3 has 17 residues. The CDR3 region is CASSPGLAGGPEETQYF. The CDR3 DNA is TGTGCCAGCAGCCCGGGACTAGCGGGAGGGCCGGAAGAGACCCAGTACTTC.

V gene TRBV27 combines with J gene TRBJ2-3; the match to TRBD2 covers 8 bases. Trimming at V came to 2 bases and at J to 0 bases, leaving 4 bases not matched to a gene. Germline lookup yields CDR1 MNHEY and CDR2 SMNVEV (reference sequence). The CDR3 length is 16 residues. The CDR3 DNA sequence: TGTGCCAGCAGTTTAAAGGGCGGGAGGAGCACAGATACGCAGTATTTT. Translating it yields CASSLKGGRSTDTQYF.

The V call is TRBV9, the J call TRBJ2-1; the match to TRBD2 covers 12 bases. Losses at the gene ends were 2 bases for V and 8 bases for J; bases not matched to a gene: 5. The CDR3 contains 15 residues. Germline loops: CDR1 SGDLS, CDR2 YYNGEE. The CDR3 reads CASSVASGRGHEQFF. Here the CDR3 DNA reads TGTGCCAGCAGCGTGGCTAGCGGGAGGGGCCATGAGCAGTTCTTC. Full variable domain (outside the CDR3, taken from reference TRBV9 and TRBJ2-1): DSGVTQTPKHLITATGQRVTLRCSPRSGDLSVYWYQQSLDQGLQFLIQYYNGEERAKGNILERFSAQQFPDLHSELNLSSLELGDSALYFCASSVASGRGHEQFFGPGTRLTVL.

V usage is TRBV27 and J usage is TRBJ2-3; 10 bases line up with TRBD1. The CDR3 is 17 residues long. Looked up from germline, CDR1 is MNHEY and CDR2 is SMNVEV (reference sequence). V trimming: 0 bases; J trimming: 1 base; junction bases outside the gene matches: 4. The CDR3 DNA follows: TGTGCCAGCAGTTTATCCGGGACAGGGGACCGCACAGATACGCAGTATTTT. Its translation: CASSLSGTGDRTDTQYF.